The rows below give T cell receptor beta chains drawn from one sample of a study of shared clonotypes between healthy human individuals. The repertoire was sequenced with immunoSEQ multiplex PCR; TCRdb's copy has only in-frame clones and lacks some. The sample lists around 2.5 million clones, approximately 93% occurring once. The sequenced sample consisted of naive CD4+ T cells from PBMCs. The receptor set was obtained from a man younger than 35 in good health. Some clones in this sample may be carry-over from other donors' samples. Each CDR3 is given with its conserved first and last residue. The D gene is left open where the match is weak. The listing skips clone size in some rows; elsewhere it reads once, few, many or a size class.

13	TRBV7-3	TRBJ1-5	.	.	TGTGCCAGCAGCCCCGGCCGCAATCAGCCCCAGCATTTT	CASSPGRNQPQHF
15	TRBV4-1	TRBJ1-4	.	.	TGCGCCAGCAGCCAAGGGGAAGTGGTTAATGAAAAACTGTTTTTT	CASSQGEVVNEKLFF
12	TRBV5-1	TRBJ2-2	.	.	TGCGCCAGCAGCTTAGTAGGCGGGGAGCTGTTTTTT	CASSLVGGELFF
16	TRBV5-1	TRBJ1-3	.	once	TGCGCCAGCAGCTTGGACGCGGCGGGTAGTGGAAACACCATATATTTT	CASSLDAAGSGNTIYF
13	TRBV6-5	TRBJ1-2	.	.	TGTGCCAGCAGTTTCATCATTGGCTATGGCTACACCTTC	CASSFIIGYGYTF
13	TRBV2	TRBJ1-2	TRBD1	.	TGTGCCAGCAGTCGGGACAGGGGTGGTGGCTACACCTTC	CASSRDRGGGYTF
13	TRBV15	TRBJ1-5	.	.	TGTGCCACCAGCAGAGATAGGGATCAGCCCCAGCATTTT	CATSRDRDQPQHF
13	TRBV29-1	TRBJ1-5	.	.	TGCAGCGTTGGGGGACCGGGGAATCAGCCCCAGCATTTT	CSVGGPGNQPQHF
13	TRBV30	TRBJ1-2	.	.	TGTGCCTGGAGTACGGGGGGCCCCGGCGGCTACACCTTC	CAWSTGGPGGYTF
16	TRBV2	TRBJ1-2	.	.	TGTGCCAGCAGTGAAGCTGGGAGGGGGTTGGGCTATGGCTACACCTTC	CASSEAGRGLGYGYTF
16	TRBV14	TRBJ2-3	.	.	TGTGCCAGCAGCCAAGATTCGGGGGCTGGCACAGATACGCAGTATTTT	CASSQDSGAGTDTQYF
14	TRBV28	TRBJ2-2	.	.	TGTGCCAGCGGTACAACAGGGTCGGGCGGGGAGCTGTTTTTT	CASGTTGSGGELFF
16	TRBV9	TRBJ1-3	.	.	TGTGCCAGCAGCCCCCATTCGGGTGAAAACGGAAACACCATATATTTT	CASSPHSGENGNTIYF
17	TRBV12-2	TRBJ2-1	.	.	TGTGCAAGTCGCTTAGCGCCGGACTCCCCCCACCGCAATGAGCAGTTCTTC	CASRLAPDSPHRNEQFF
14	TRBV5-1	TRBJ2-1	.	.	TGCGCCAGCAGCTTGGGAAGCTCCTACAATGAGCAGTTCTTC	CASSLGSSYNEQFF
15	TRBV7-2	TRBJ2-2	TRBD1	.	TGTGCCAGCAGCTCGGGACAGTCGAACACCGGGGAGCTGTTTTTT	CASSSGQSNTGELFF
14	TRBV6-1	TRBJ2-7	.	.	TGTGCCAGCAGTGAGGGTCCTACGACCTACGAGCAGTACTTC	CASSEGPTTYEQYF
14	TRBV6-5	TRBJ2-2	.	.	TGTGCCAGCAGTTACGGAGCGAACACCGGGGAGCTGTTTTTT	CASSYGANTGELFF